This T cell receptor (beta chain) was identified during a study of Ad26.COV2.S vaccination and SARS-CoV-2 variants. Whole-study context: Donor allocation was to the COV1001 Ad26.COV2.S trial arm.

Method: immunoSEQ multiplex PCR; TCRdb's copy keeps in-frame clones and lacks some. The data contain about 460,000 clones, about 89% of them singletons. Between the trimmed V and J ends, which lost 0 bases and 7 bases, there was a span of 11 bases. Germline V gives CDR1 MNHEY, CDR2 SVGAGI. The CDR3 has 14 residues. As for treatment: around 19 received Ad26.COV2.S at low or high dose, single or two shots; about 5 received placebo; per-sample allocation not given. At day 63 after the first vaccine or placebo injection, samples were drawn. The sample here was peripheral blood, taken in a trial of Ad26.COV2.S vaccine versus placebo. The receptor was isolated from a person aged 18 to 59 who received the Ad26.COV2.S COVID-19 vaccine or a placebo. The V gene is TRBV6-5, the J gene TRBJ2-3, with D uncertain. CDR3 in DNA: TGTGCCAGCAGTTACTCGCGGCGAGAAAATACGCAGTATTTT. Translation: CASSYSRRENTQYF.